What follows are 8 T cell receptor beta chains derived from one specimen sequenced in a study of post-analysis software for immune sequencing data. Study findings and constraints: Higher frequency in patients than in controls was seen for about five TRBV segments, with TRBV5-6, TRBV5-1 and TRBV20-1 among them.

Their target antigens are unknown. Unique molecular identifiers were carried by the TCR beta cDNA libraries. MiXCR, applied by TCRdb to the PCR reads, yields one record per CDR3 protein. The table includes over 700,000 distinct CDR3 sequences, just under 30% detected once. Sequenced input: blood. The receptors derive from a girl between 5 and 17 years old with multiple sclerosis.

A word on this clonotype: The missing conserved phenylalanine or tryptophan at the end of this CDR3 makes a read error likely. The CDR3 reads CSARAGLSLVNQPQHC. The CDR3 DNA sequence: TGCAGTGCTAGAGCGGGACTTTCTTTGGTAAATCAGCCCCAGCATTGT. The chain joins TRBV20-1 to TRBJ1-5; weak D call: TRBD1 (5 bases). This CDR3 comprises 16 residues. Trimming removed 1 base at V and 4 bases at J, with 17 bases between. From germline, CDR1 is DFQATT and CDR2 SNEGSKA (reference sequence).

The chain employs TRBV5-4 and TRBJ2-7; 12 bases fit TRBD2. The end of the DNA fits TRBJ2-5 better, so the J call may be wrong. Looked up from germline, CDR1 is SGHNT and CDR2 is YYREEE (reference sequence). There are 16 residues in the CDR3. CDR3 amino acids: CASSSTGLAGLGTQYF. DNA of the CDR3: TGTGCCAGCAGCTCCACTGGACTAGCGGGATTAGGGACCCAGTACTTC.

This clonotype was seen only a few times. DNA for the CDR3: TGCGCCAGCAGTTATAGCCTTGACAGGGGAGACCAAGAGACCCAGTACTTC. Its protein product is CASSYSLDRGDQETQYF. This sequence joins TRBV5-1 and TRBJ2-5, with 8 positions matching TRBD1. The junction had 12 bases not matched to a gene; V was cut back by 5 bases and J by 0 bases. The CDR3 spans 17 residues. CDR1 and CDR2 from the germline V gene are SGHRS and YFSETQ.

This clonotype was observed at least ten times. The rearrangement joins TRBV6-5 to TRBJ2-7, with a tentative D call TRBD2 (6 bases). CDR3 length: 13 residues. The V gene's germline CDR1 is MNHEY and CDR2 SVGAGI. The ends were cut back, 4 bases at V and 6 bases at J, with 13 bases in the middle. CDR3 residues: CASSSRRGLEQYF. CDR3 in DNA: TGTGCCAGCAGTTCTCGGAGGGGCCTCGAGCAGTACTTC.

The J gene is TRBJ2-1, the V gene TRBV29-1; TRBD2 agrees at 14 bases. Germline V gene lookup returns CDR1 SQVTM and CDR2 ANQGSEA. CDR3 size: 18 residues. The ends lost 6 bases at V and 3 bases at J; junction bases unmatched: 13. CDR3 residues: CSVVSGLAGETLYNEQFF. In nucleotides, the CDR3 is TGCAGCGTGGTATCGGGACTAGCGGGAGAGACCCTCTACAATGAGCAGTTCTTC.

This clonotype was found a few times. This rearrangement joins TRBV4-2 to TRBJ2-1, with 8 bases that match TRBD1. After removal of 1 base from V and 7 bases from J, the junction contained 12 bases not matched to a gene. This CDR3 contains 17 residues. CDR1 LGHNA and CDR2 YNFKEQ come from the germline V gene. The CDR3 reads CASSQVVRTGLRNEQFF. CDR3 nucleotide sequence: TGTGCCAGCAGCCAAGTAGTCAGGACAGGGTTGAGAAATGAGCAGTTCTTC.

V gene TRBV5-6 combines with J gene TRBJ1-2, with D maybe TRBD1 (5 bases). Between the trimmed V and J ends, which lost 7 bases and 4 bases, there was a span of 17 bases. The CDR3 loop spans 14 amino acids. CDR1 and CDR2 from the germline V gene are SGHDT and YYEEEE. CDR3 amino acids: CASRQDGGTYGYTF. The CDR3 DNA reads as TGTGCCAGCCGCCAGGACGGGGGAACCTATGGCTACACCTTC.

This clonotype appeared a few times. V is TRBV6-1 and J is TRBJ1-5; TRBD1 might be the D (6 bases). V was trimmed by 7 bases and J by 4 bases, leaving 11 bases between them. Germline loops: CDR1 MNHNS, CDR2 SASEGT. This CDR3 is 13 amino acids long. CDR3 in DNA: TGTGCCAGCATTTTACAGGGAAATCAGCCCCAGCATTTT. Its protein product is CASILQGNQPQHF.